The rows below give T cell receptor beta chains drawn from one sample of a study of cytomegalovirus exposure and HLA in healthy donors. Using immunoSEQ multiplex PCR, the repertoire was profiled, and TCRdb retains in-frame clones only, with some absent. The data show 60,000 to 75,000 clones, roughly 74% seen once. Sequencing was carried out using PBMCs. The receptors stem from a woman aged 55-70 years in good health and CMV-seropositive. Each CDR3 is given with its conserved first and last residue. Each record gives: D gene, clone size, V gene, J gene, CDR3 DNA, CDR3 protein. The D gene is left open where the match is weak. Part of the rows lack a size; the others show once, few, many or a class for expanded clones.

NA	NA	TRBV13	TRBJ2-7	TGTGCCAGCAGCTTACGGGGGGCGCGGGTCTACGAGCAGTACTTC	CASSLRGARVYEQYF
TRBD2	NA	TRBV27	TRBJ2-1	TGTGCCAGCAGTCCCGACTTTGACCTAGCGGGAGTAGACAATGAGCAGTTCTTC	CASSPDFDLAGVDNEQFF
TRBD1	NA	TRBV2	TRBJ2-2	TGTGCCAGCAGATTTGGACAGGGCTACACCGGGGAGCTGTTTTTT	CASRFGQGYTGELFF
TRBD1	few	TRBV4-2	TRBJ1-5	TGTGCCAGCAGCGCCACTCCGGGACAGGGTTTGGGTTATCAGCCCCAGCATTTT	CASSATPGQGLGYQPQHF
TRBD1	NA	TRBV27	TRBJ1-2	TGTGCCAGCAGCCCCCCACAGGGGTGGTATGGCTACACCTTC	CASSPPQGWYGYTF
NA	NA	TRBV2	TRBJ1-3	TGTGCCAGCACGGATAGACAGTCTGGAAACACCATATATTTT	CASTDRQSGNTIYF
NA	NA	TRBV28	TRBJ1-6	TGTGCCAGCAGTTTACGGGGAGTGAATTCACCCCTCCACTTT	CASSLRGVNSPLHF
NA	NA	TRBV30	TRBJ2-5	TGTGCCTGGAGTGTTTGGGACAACCAAGAGACCCAGTACTTC	CAWSVWDNQETQYF
NA	NA	TRBV7-9	TRBJ1-1	TGTGCCAGCAGCGAGAGGGGGGGGGACACTGAAGCTTTCTTT	CASSERGGDTEAFF
NA	few	TRBV4-1	TRBJ1-2	TGCGCCAGCAGCCAGAGTACCCGACGAACAGGGACACAAGGCTACACCTTC	CASSQSTRRTGTQGYTF
TRBD2	NA	TRBV19	TRBJ2-7	TGTGCCAGTAGCCCGAGCGCGAGACTAGCGGGGAGCTCCTACGAGCAGTACTTC	CASSPSARLAGSSYEQYF
NA	NA	TRBV27	TRBJ2-1	TGTGCCAGCAGTTTTGAAGGGGTCAATGAGCAGTTCTTC	CASSFEGVNEQFF
NA	once	TRBV15	TRBJ1-3	TGTGCCACCAGCAGCTCCTTTATCTCTGGAAACACCATATATTTT	CATSSSFISGNTIYF
TRBD2	NA	TRBV2	TRBJ2-5	TGTGCCAGCAGGGTTAGCGGGGGGAGTGAGACCCAGTACTTC	CASRVSGGSETQYF
TRBD1	few	TRBV6-5	TRBJ2-3	TGTGCCAGCAGTACTACAGGGGACGCAGATACGCAGTATTTT	CASSTTGDADTQYF
NA	few	TRBV30	TRBJ1-1	TGTGCCTGGGCCGACAGTTACACTGAAGCTTTCTTT	CAWADSYTEAFF
NA	NA	TRBV5-4	TRBJ2-6	TGTGCCAGCAGTGGTAACAGGATCTCTGGGGCCAACGTCCTGACTTTC	CASSGNRISGANVLTF
TRBD1	few	TRBV11-2	TRBJ1-3	TGTGCCAGCAGCTGGGGACCGGGACAGGGGCTTCATGGAAACACCATATATTTT	CASSWGPGQGLHGNTIYF
NA	once	TRBV11-2	TRBJ1-1	TGTGCCAGCAGCTTAGACGGACAATACACTGAAGCTTTCTTT	CASSLDGQYTEAFF
TRBD1	NA	TRBV4-1	TRBJ1-2	TGCGCCAGCAGCCACGCAGGGGGCCTCTATGGCTACACCTTC	CASSHAGGLYGYTF
TRBD1	NA	TRBV20-1	TRBJ1-1	TGCAGTGCTCGAAGGACAGGTGAAGCTTTCTTT	CSARRTGEAFF
TRBD1	few	TRBV6-5	TRBJ1-5	TGTGCCAGCAGGAAGACAGGGGGGGATCAGCCCCAGCATTTT	CASRKTGGDQPQHF
TRBD1	NA	TRBV29-1	TRBJ1-1	TGCAGCGTGGACAGGGACGACACTGAAGCTTTCTTT	CSVDRDDTEAFF